This entry features one TCR beta chain sequence. The data originate from a study of T cells of healthy individuals. The V end was cut by 3 bases, the J end by 4 bases, with 13 bases between. Germline V CDR1 and CDR2: SGDLS, YYNGEE. The CDR3 is 14 amino acids. Using its own MiXCR run on the 5' RACE reads, TCRdb lists one record per CDR3 protein. The repertoire holds 50,000 to 55,000 distinct CDR3 sequences, with around 15% as singletons. The chain links TRBV9 to TRBJ2-5, with D tentatively TRBD1 or TRBD2 (5 bases each). This receptor was taken from a human donor in good health. In nucleotides, the CDR3 is TGTGCCAGCAGCGGAACATCAGGGAGAGAGACCCAGTACTTC. This translates into CASSGTSGRETQYF.